This T cell receptor (beta chain) came from a study of tumor T cells in aggressive B-cell lymphoma. Sequencing used immunoSEQ multiplex PCR; TCRdb keeps in-frame clones, though not all of them. This sample has about 9,900 clones; 65% to 90% occur once, and the top ten carry roughly 4.7%. Remarks on this clone: This specimen includes other DNA sequences encoding the same CDR3.

Germline V gene lookup returns CDR1 SGHAT and CDR2 FQNNGV. The CDR3 has 16 amino acids. The V segment lost 3 bases and the J segment 5 bases; nucleotides outside the gene matches: 8. The sequence came from an adult with diffuse large B cell lymphoma. The sequenced sample consisted of tumor tissue. V usage is TRBV11-2 and J usage is TRBJ2-7; 12 nucleotides align to TRBD2. The CDR3 region has the DNA TGTGCCAGCAGCTTGACTAGCGGGAGCTCGTTGCACGAGCAGTACTTC. Residues: CASSLTSGSSLHEQYF.